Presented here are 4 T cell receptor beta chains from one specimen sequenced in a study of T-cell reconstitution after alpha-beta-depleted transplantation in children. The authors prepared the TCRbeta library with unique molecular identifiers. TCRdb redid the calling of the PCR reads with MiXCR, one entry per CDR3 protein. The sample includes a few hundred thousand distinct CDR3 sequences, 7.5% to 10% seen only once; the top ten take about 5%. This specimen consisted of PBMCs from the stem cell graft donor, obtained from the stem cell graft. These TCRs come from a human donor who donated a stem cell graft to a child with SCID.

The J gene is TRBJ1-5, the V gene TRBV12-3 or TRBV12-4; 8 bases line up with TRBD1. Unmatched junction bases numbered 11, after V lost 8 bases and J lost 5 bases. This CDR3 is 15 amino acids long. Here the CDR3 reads CASGRDRKSDQPQHF. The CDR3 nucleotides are TGTGCCAGCGGCCGGGACAGGAAAAGCGATCAGCCCCAGCATTTT.

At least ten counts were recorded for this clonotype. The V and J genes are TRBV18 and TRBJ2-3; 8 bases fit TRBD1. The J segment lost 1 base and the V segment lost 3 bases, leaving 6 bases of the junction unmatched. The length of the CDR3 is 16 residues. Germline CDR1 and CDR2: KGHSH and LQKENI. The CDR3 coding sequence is TGTGCCAGCTCACCCCTAGGACAGGGAGGCACAGATACGCAGTATTTT. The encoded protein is CASSPLGQGGTDTQYF.

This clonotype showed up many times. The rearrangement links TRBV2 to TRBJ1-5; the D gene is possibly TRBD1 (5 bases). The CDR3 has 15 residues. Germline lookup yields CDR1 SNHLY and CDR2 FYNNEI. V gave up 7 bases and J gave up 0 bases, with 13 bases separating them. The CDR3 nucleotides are TGTGCCAGCACTCAGGGACCCCATAGCAATCAGCCCCAGCATTTT. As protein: CASTQGPHSNQPQHF.

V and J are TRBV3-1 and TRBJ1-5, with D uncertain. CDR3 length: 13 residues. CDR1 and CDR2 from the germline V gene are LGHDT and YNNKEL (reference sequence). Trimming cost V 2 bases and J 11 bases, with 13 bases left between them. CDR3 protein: CASSQRVTRTQHF. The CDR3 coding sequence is TGTGCCAGCAGCCAACGGGTCACTCGGACCCAGCATTTT.